This is a list of T cell receptor beta chains from one sample in a study of T cell responses to AZD1222 COVID-19 vaccine. The protocol was immunoSEQ multiplex PCR, while the TCRdb copy is restricted to in-frame clones and leaves out a portion. Among fewer than 150,000 clones listed, approximately 91% were seen once. The sequences come from peripheral blood, collected 28 days after the second AZD1222 dose. These receptors originate from an adult who received the AZD1222 COVID-19 vaccine. CDR3s include the opening cysteine and the closing phenylalanine or tryptophan. A D gene is named only where the DNA matches it firmly. Some rows have no size entry. The others give once, few or many, or a class for an expanded clone.

j_gene: TRBJ1-5; d_gene: .; v_gene: TRBV15; abundance: .; CDR3nt: TGTGCCACCAGCAGGACGGGGGGTAGCAATCAGCCCCAGCATTTT; CDR3aa: CATSRTGGSNQPQHF
j_gene: TRBJ2-5; d_gene: .; v_gene: TRBV6-5; abundance: .; CDR3nt: TGTGCCAGCAGAAAGACTAGGGGGGAGACCCAGTACTTC; CDR3aa: CASRKTRGETQYF
j_gene: TRBJ1-6; d_gene: .; v_gene: TRBV2; abundance: .; CDR3nt: TGTGCCAGCAGTGAAAATCCCGGGAATTCACCCCTCCACTTT; CDR3aa: CASSENPGNSPLHF
j_gene: TRBJ2-7; d_gene: TRBD2; v_gene: TRBV11-2; abundance: .; CDR3nt: TGTGCCAGCAGCTTAGTCGCGGGGGTCTCCTATCAGTACTTC; CDR3aa: CASSLVAGVSYQYF
j_gene: TRBJ2-1; d_gene: TRBD2; v_gene: TRBV29-1; abundance: .; CDR3nt: TGCAGCGGGGGGGGTAGCGGGTACAATGAGCAGTTCTTC; CDR3aa: CSGGGSGYNEQFF
j_gene: TRBJ2-2; d_gene: .; v_gene: TRBV19; abundance: .; CDR3nt: TGTGCCAGTAGTATAGAGCGAAACACCGGGGAGCTGTTTTTT; CDR3aa: CASSIERNTGELFF
j_gene: TRBJ1-1; d_gene: .; v_gene: TRBV11-3; abundance: .; CDR3nt: TGTGCCAGCAGCTTAGGGGTCCCGAACGCCGTCACTGAAGCTTTCTTT; CDR3aa: CASSLGVPNAVTEAFF
j_gene: TRBJ1-1; d_gene: .; v_gene: TRBV28; abundance: .; CDR3nt: TGTGCCAGCAGCCAAACAGAAAACACTGAAGCTTTCTTT; CDR3aa: CASSQTENTEAFF
j_gene: TRBJ1-1; d_gene: .; v_gene: TRBV30; abundance: .; CDR3nt: TGTGCCTGGAAAGACCCTCTTTATATCAAGATGAACACTGAAGCTTTCTTT; CDR3aa: CAWKDPLYIKMNTEAFF
j_gene: TRBJ2-1; d_gene: .; v_gene: TRBV12-1; abundance: .; CDR3nt: TGTGCCAGCAGCTTTGGTACTAGCGTATTCCACAATGAGCAGTTCTTC; CDR3aa: CASSFGTSVFHNEQFF
j_gene: TRBJ1-1; d_gene: .; v_gene: TRBV27; abundance: .; CDR3nt: TGTGCCAGCATGGTAGGACGGGGCACTGAAGCTTTCTTT; CDR3aa: CASMVGRGTEAFF
j_gene: TRBJ2-2; d_gene: .; v_gene: TRBV19; abundance: .; CDR3nt: TGTGCCAGTAGTAGCGGGTCCGCTGGACGGAGCGGGGAGCTGTTTTTT; CDR3aa: CASSSGSAGRSGELFF
j_gene: TRBJ2-1; d_gene: .; v_gene: TRBV6-5; abundance: .; CDR3nt: TGTGCCAGCAGTTCCGGGACTGTGCACAATGAGCAGTTCTTC; CDR3aa: CASSSGTVHNEQFF
j_gene: TRBJ2-5; d_gene: .; v_gene: TRBV18; abundance: .; CDR3nt: TGTGCCAGCTCACCGACGACACTGTACCAAGAGACCCAGTACTTC; CDR3aa: CASSPTTLYQETQYF
j_gene: TRBJ1-5; d_gene: .; v_gene: TRBV27; abundance: .; CDR3nt: TGTGCCAGCAGTGCCCGGACAGCGGGCAATCAGCCCCAGCATTTT; CDR3aa: CASSARTAGNQPQHF
j_gene: TRBJ2-3; d_gene: .; v_gene: TRBV20-1; abundance: .; CDR3nt: TGCAGTGCTAGTATTAGCGCCACAGATACGCAGTATTTT; CDR3aa: CSASISATDTQYF
j_gene: TRBJ1-2; d_gene: TRBD1; v_gene: TRBV7-9; abundance: .; CDR3nt: TGTGCCAGCAGCCTGACAGGGGGCGGTAGCTATGGCTACACCTTC; CDR3aa: CASSLTGGGSYGYTF
j_gene: TRBJ2-3; d_gene: TRBD1; v_gene: TRBV20-1; abundance: .; CDR3nt: TGCAGTGCTAGCGGGACAGGGAAGTATTTT; CDR3aa: CSASGTGKYF
j_gene: TRBJ1-5; d_gene: .; v_gene: TRBV3-1/TRBV3-2; abundance: .; CDR3nt: TGTGCCAGCAGCCGGAGCGTCAATCAGCCCCAGCATTTT; CDR3aa: CASSRSVNQPQHF
j_gene: TRBJ2-7; d_gene: TRBD2; v_gene: TRBV7-8; abundance: .; CDR3nt: TGTGCCAGCAGCAAGCCGGGACTGAGGACTAGCGGGGCCTACGAGCAGTACTTC; CDR3aa: CASSKPGLRTSGAYEQYF
j_gene: TRBJ1-1; d_gene: .; v_gene: TRBV7-2; abundance: .; CDR3nt: TGTGCCAGCAGCTCTCAATCGGCGAACACTGAAGCTTTCTTT; CDR3aa: CASSSQSANTEAFF
j_gene: TRBJ1-3; d_gene: .; v_gene: TRBV6-6; abundance: .; CDR3nt: TGTGCCAGCTGGGACGCCAGCTCTGGAAACACCATATATTTT; CDR3aa: CASWDASSGNTIYF
j_gene: TRBJ1-1; d_gene: .; v_gene: TRBV5-1; abundance: .; CDR3nt: TGCGCCAGCAGCTTTCGGACAGAGAACACTGAAGCTTTCTTT; CDR3aa: CASSFRTENTEAFF
j_gene: TRBJ1-1; d_gene: TRBD1; v_gene: TRBV5-4; abundance: .; CDR3nt: TGTGCCAGCAGCGGACGGACAGGGGGCACTGAAGCTTTCTTT; CDR3aa: CASSGRTGGTEAFF
j_gene: TRBJ1-3; d_gene: .; v_gene: TRBV27; abundance: .; CDR3nt: TGTGCCAGCAGTTTAACGGGTTCTGGAAACACCATATATTTT; CDR3aa: CASSLTGSGNTIYF
j_gene: TRBJ1-3; d_gene: .; v_gene: TRBV6-5; abundance: .; CDR3nt: TGTGCCAGCAGGTTGCGGAACACCATATATTTT; CDR3aa: CASRLRNTIYF
j_gene: TRBJ2-7; d_gene: .; v_gene: TRBV28; abundance: .; CDR3nt: TGTGCCAGCAGTTTACTGGGGTTCCACGAGCAGTACTTC; CDR3aa: CASSLLGFHEQYF
j_gene: TRBJ2-7; d_gene: TRBD2; v_gene: TRBV27; abundance: few; CDR3nt: TGTGCCAGCAGTTTTGGGGTTAGCGGGGCCTACGAGCAGTACTTC; CDR3aa: CASSFGVSGAYEQYF